This T cell receptor (beta chain) stems from a study of blood T cell repertoires in COVID-19 (dated by TCRdb to the early 2020s). For the wider study: Collaborator samples came from the United States, Italy and Spain and covered acute and convalescent phases of COVID-19. The material from the prospective study consisted of cDNA or gDNA derived from T cells, B-cell-depleted T cells, or PBMCs. Subjects who had been exposed to COVID-19, were actively infected with it, or had recovered from it provided the deeply sampled blood TCRbeta repertoires that made up the dataset. The repertoires were made available in a free public database intended to serve as a resource for research on the immune response to SARS-CoV-2. Samples came from the ongoing ImmuneRACE study (first 160 participants) plus 1,254 subjects from 6 global collaborators. Nearly every sample came with metadata listing a de-identified subject ID, COVID-19 status, age in years and sex. HLA class I and class II types, where available, came from metadata supplied by the sample provider rather than from assay-based typing. Summary of the overall study and its limitations: How much clinical and demographic metadata was included differed by source and by participant, and the metadata was provided uncurated.

Participants in the prospective study were aged about 18 to 95 years, lived in 24 United States geographic areas, and enrolled through a virtual design. To assign participants to cohorts, the prospective study relied on clinical history that participants themselves reported in a screening survey and a study questionnaire. Recovered participants in ImmuneRACE Cohort 3 were defined as having two consecutive negative NP/OP PCR tests, clearance from a healthcare professional, or resolution of symptoms. In the prospective study, whole blood, serum and a nasopharyngeal or oropharyngeal swab were collected from each participant by mobile phlebotomists. Participants in the prospective study had the option to provide additional blood draws and questionnaires over an approximately 2-month period. Prospective study blood samples were shipped either frozen or at room temperature before DNA extraction. On this clone: This receptor's antigen is unknown. Per-nucleotide qualities are absent, and no much larger clonotype sits a single base away.

There are 11 amino acids in the CDR3, from cysteine to phenylalanine inclusive. Only CDR3 DNA remains: 33 bases, in frame from the first base. CDR1 and CDR2 were assigned from the germline V gene as MDHEN and SYDVKM. Trimming costs V 6 bases and J 4 bases, and their ends lie 3 bases apart. TCRbeta CDR3 regions were amplified from genomic DNA by means of the immunoSEQ Assay, a bias-controlled multiplex PCR. The authors' analysis ran thus. The number of nucleated cells in each sample was estimated by amplification of reference gene primers within the assay. Sequence reads were collapsed and filtered to measure the absolute abundance of every unique TCRbeta CDR3 rearrangement. For each sample, productive Simpson clonality was calculated as the square root of Simpson's diversity index over productive rearrangements. TCRdb obtained this table from immuneACCESS and retained in-frame rearrangements with V and J assigned. These tables miss some clones; where compared with another copy, unresolved V genes account for less than half of the shortfall, and the remainder is unexplained. V, J and clone size reflect that table, while D and trimming were determined from the DNA. The sample table contains about 100,000 clones; only one count was recorded for roughly 85% of them. In total, the top ten clones hold approximately 2.4% of the sample.

Sequencing was done on a sample of PBMCs or T cells enriched from blood (not recorded which). This TCR was recovered from a woman aged 45 to 65 who had recovered from COVID-19. The chain is assembled from TRBV28 and TRBJ1-4; no D gene call is confident. Read as DNA, the sequence is TGTGCCAGCAGGCGTAATGAAAAACTGTTTTTT. It codes for CASRRNEKLFF.